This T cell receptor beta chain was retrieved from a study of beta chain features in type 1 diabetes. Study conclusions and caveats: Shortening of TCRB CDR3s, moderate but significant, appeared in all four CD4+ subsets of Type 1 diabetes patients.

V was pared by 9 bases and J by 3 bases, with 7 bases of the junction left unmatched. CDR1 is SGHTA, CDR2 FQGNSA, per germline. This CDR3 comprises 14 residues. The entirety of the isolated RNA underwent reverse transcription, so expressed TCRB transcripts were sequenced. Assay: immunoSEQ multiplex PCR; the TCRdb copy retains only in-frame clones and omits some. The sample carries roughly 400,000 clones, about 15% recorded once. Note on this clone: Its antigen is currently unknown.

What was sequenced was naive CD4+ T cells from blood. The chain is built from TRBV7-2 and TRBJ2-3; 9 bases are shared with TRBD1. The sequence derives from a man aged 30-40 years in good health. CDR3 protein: CAREKDRGTDTQYF. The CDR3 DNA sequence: TGTGCCAGAGAGAAGGACAGGGGAACAGATACGCAGTATTTT.